This T cell receptor beta chain was recorded in a study of tumor-infiltrating lymphocytes in primary liver carcinoma. Study details: Each of the growths was stage T1-T3 N0M0, extending roughly 4.2 to 11 cm across.

A constant-region primer primed TCR beta cDNA synthesis from about 0.45 ug of total RNA. Three nested multiplex PCR rounds, a slightly modified ARM-PCR method, built the TCR beta libraries. TCRdb recomputed calls from the multiplex PCR reads with MiXCR, one row per CDR3 protein. The data show 100,000 to 150,000 distinct CDR3 sequences, around 60% seen once. Co-extraction of RNA and DNA was performed on roughly 20-33 mg of unsorted bulk tissue. The sequencing sample was made of liver tumor tissue from sampling region 3. The subset denotes: tumor region T3, left-lateral pole. The sequence came from a woman between 55 and 75 years old with primary liver carcinoma and hepatitis B virus infection.

The CDR3, as DNA: TGTGTCGGCAGCGCTAGCGGGACGTCACACATTCAGTACTTC. This translates into CVGSASGTSHIQYF. This chain joins TRBV14 and TRBJ2-4, with 9 bases lining up with TRBD2. Germline CDR1 is SGHDN and CDR2 is FVKESK. This CDR3 spans 14 amino acids.